Shown below are 6 T cell receptor beta chains from a single sample sequenced in a study of T-cell reconstitution after alpha-beta-depleted transplantation in children. TCRbeta library construction was performed incorporating unique molecular identifiers. TCRdb analysed the PCR reads with MiXCR anew, one entry per CDR3 protein. The sample has fewer than 250,000 distinct CDR3 sequences; less than 9% are singletons. The sample was PBMCs, mostly from graft donor cells, taken 180 days after TCRalphabeta/CD19-depleted stem cell transplant. These receptors all stem from a male patient between 5 and 17 years old who had a stem cell transplant for acute lymphoblastic leukemia, so the T cells may come from the graft donor.

This clonotype came up many times. This sequence joins TRBV6-5 and TRBJ2-3; the match to TRBD2 covers 14 bases. The CDR3 has 12 residues. V trimming: 7 bases; J trimming: 11 bases; junction bases outside the gene matches: 2. Germline-derived CDR1 and CDR2 are MNHEY and SVGAGI. CDR3 coding DNA: TGTGCCAGCACTGGACTAGCGGGGGGGCAGTATTTT. Translating gives CASTGLAGGQYF.

This chain connects TRBV7-3 to TRBJ2-7, with D perhaps TRBD2 (5 bases). Trimming took 7 bases from V and 3 from J, leaving 10 bases between them. The CDR3 runs 12 residues. The V gene's germline CDR1 is SGHTA and CDR2 FQGTGA. The CDR3 is CASKERSYEQYF. CDR3 in DNA: TGTGCCAGCAAGGAGCGGAGCTACGAGCAGTACTTC.

This clonotype was found many times. The chain has TRBV28 and TRBJ2-7; 8 bases line up with TRBD2. The junction had 5 bases not matched to a gene; V was cut back by 4 bases and J by 3 bases. The CDR3 sequence is 14 residues long. The germline V gene encodes CDR1 MDHEN and CDR2 SYDVKM. The CDR3 loop reads CASSSGLALYEQYF. The CDR3 coding sequence is TGTGCCAGCAGTTCTGGACTAGCCCTCTACGAGCAGTACTTC. Variable domain in full (rest from reference TRBV28 and TRBJ2-7): DVKVTQSSRYLVKRTGEKVFLECVQDMDHENMFWYRQDPGLGLRLIYFSYDVKMKEKGDIPEGYSVSREKKERFSLILESASTNQTSMYLCASSSGLALYEQYFGPGTRLTVT.

This clonotype was counted ten times or more. The CDR3 spells CASSIGANVLTF. As DNA, the CDR3 is TGTGCCAGCAGTATTGGGGCCAACGTCCTGACTTTC. V is TRBV5-6 and J is TRBJ2-6; D is unresolved. Germline V gives CDR1 SGHDT, CDR2 YYEEEE. V shed 5 bases and J shed 3 bases, with 3 bases lying between them. The CDR3 contains 12 residues.

This clonotype was seen many times. The chain combines TRBV12-3 or TRBV12-4 with TRBJ1-1; a possible D gene is TRBD1 (5 bases). This CDR3 is 14 amino acids long. Between the trimmed V and J ends, which lost 4 bases and 0 bases, there was a span of 9 bases. The CDR3 region has the DNA TGTGCCAGCAGTTGGGCAGGGCTGAACACTGAAGCTTTCTTT. Encoded protein: CASSWAGLNTEAFF.

At least ten counts were recorded for this clonotype. The CDR3 DNA sequence: TGTGCTAGTGGTTTGGTACCTGACGGGCAGACCGTGTCGGAGGAGACCCAGTACTTC. Protein: CASGLVPDGQTVSEETQYF. This chain joins TRBV12-5 and TRBJ2-5; D is unclear. V was clipped by 0 bases and J by 5 bases, with 25 bases between them. The germline V gene has CDR1 LGHNT and CDR2 FRNRAP. The CDR3 loop spans 19 amino acids.